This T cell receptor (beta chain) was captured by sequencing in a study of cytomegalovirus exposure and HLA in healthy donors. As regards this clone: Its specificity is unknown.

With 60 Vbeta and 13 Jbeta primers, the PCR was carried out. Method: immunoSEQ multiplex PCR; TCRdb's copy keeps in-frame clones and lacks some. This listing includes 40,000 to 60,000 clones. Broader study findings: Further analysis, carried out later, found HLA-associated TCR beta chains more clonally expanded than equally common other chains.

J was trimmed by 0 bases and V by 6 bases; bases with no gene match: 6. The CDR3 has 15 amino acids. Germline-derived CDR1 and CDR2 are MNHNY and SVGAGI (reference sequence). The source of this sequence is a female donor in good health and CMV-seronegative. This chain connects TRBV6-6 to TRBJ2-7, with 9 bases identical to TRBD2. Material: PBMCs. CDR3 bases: TGTGCCAGCAGCCCGCAGCGGGGGGTCTCCTACGAGCAGTACTTC. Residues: CASSPQRGVSYEQYF.